These 20 T cell receptor beta chains share one sample of origin, sequenced in a study of cytomegalovirus exposure and HLA in healthy donors. The study ran its PCR with 60 Vbeta and 13 Jbeta primers. TCRdb's table, derived via immunoSEQ multiplex PCR, lists solely in-frame clones and lacks some. The data contain 90,000 to 150,000 clones, approximately 78% of them singletons. The specimen sequenced was PBMCs. Receptor source: a woman between 40 and 50 years old in good health and CMV-seropositive.

J is TRBJ2-1 and V is TRBV5-1, with a tentative D call TRBD2 (5 bases). The V gene lost 1 base and the J gene lost 7 bases, with 21 bases spanning the gap. CDR1 and CDR2 (germline): SGHRS, YFSETQ. The CDR3 contains 17 residues. In DNA, the CDR3 is TGCGCCAGCAGCTTGCAACCCTCCGGGGTCACGGGGAATGAGCAGTTCTTC. This codes for CASSLQPSGVTGNEQFF.

This clone was counted only a few times. A read error is the likely source, as a far larger clone sits one nucleotide away. The chain uses TRBV13 and TRBJ2-3; D not resolved. The CDR3 totals 15 residues. CDR1 and CDR2 (germline): PRHDT, FYEKMQ (reference sequence). V was clipped by 5 bases and J by 1 base, with 13 bases between them. The CDR3 spells CASSTTLGGTDTQYF. In DNA form, the CDR3 reads TGTGCCAGCAGCACGACACTGGGTGGCACAGATACGCAGTATTTT.

This clone has a handful of counts. The gene calls are TRBV29-1 and TRBJ1-2, with D perhaps matching TRBD1 (5 bases). Trimming took 4 bases from V and 2 from J, leaving 11 bases between them. The CDR3 is made up of 13 amino acids. The V gene's germline CDR1 is SQVTM and CDR2 ANQGSEA. The DNA for the CDR3 is TGCAGCGTTGTTCCGACAGCCAACTATGGCTACACCTTC. Protein product: CSVVPTANYGYTF.

A few counts support this clone. V is TRBV15 and J is TRBJ2-5; tentatively, D is TRBD2 (7 bases). The end of the DNA aligns better with TRBJ2-7, so the J call may be wrong. The CDR3 covers 14 residues. Germline-derived CDR1 and CDR2 are LNHNV and YYDKDF (reference sequence). The CDR3 reads CATSRDGGPYEQYF. The CDR3, as DNA: TGTGCCACCAGCAGAGACGGGGGGCCCTACGAGCAGTACTTC.

The chain employs TRBV7-2 and TRBJ2-7; the D is unclear. The CDR3 totals 15 residues. Germline CDR1 reads SGHTA; CDR2 reads FQGNSA. The ends were cut back, 4 bases at V and 0 bases at J, with 13 bases in the middle. As DNA, the CDR3 is TGTGCCAGCAGCTGGGCCCCCGACACCTCCTACGAGCAGTACTTC. Translating it yields CASSWAPDTSYEQYF.

The rearrangement joins TRBV7-8 to TRBJ2-7, with D unclear. Germline loops: CDR1 SGHVS, CDR2 FQNEAQ. The length of the CDR3 is 15 residues. Deletions cut 1 base from V and 0 bases from J, with 10 bases between. Here the CDR3 DNA reads TGTGCCAGCAGCTTAGGGCCGGGTATCTCCTACGAGCAGTACTTC. This translates into CASSLGPGISYEQYF.

The chain carries TRBV2 and TRBJ2-1; D is possibly TRBD2 (5 bases). Trimming took off 6 bases at V and 5 bases at J, with 14 bases between the two ends. The CDR3 consists of 14 residues. Germline CDR1 SNHLY, CDR2 FYNNEI. The CDR3 region is CASRKPDGNNEQFF. The CDR3 DNA reads TGTGCCAGCAGAAAACCGGACGGGAACAATGAGCAGTTCTTC.

The sample holds a few counts of this clone. Other DNA sequences from this sample encode an identical CDR3 as well. The J gene is TRBJ1-2, the V gene TRBV19; tentatively, D is TRBD1 (5 bases). CDR1 LNHDA and CDR2 SQIVND come from the germline V gene (reference sequence). Trimming stripped 3 bases from V and 4 bases from J, with 12 bases between. The CDR3 sequence is 14 residues long. CDR3 DNA sequence: TGTGCCAGTAGTATGGGGAGGGGCCCCTATGGCTACACCTTC. Translated: CASSMGRGPYGYTF.

V and J are TRBV20-1 and TRBJ2-7; a possible D gene is TRBD1 (6 bases). CDR3 length: 11 amino acids. The germline gives CDR1 DFQATT, CDR2 SNEGSKA (reference sequence). Trimming cost V 6 bases and J 6 bases, with 12 bases left between them. CDR3 nucleotide sequence: TGCAGTGCGGGACAATCACCCGAGCAGTACTTC. This translates into CSAGQSPEQYF.

The chain employs TRBV27 and TRBJ1-4; D may be TRBD1 (6 bases). Trimming removed 4 bases from V and 8 bases from J, with 11 bases in between. Germline lookup yields CDR1 MNHEY and CDR2 SMNVEV (reference sequence). The CDR3 sequence is 13 residues long. For the CDR3, the DNA is TGTGCCAGCAGTTCCAGGGGTAGAGAAAAACTGTTTTTT. This gives the protein CASSSRGREKLFF.

The genes are TRBV7-2 and TRBJ2-3; TRBD2 agrees at 7 bases. CDR3 length equals 13 residues. V dropped 5 bases and J dropped 14; count of bases not matched to a gene: 13. Per germline, CDR1 SGHTA and CDR2 FQGNSA. CDR3 amino acids: CASSRARDYLPYF. The CDR3 DNA reads as TGTGCCAGCAGCCGAGCCCGGGACTACCTCCCGTATTTT.

This chain uses TRBV6-5 with TRBJ2-7; TRBD2 agrees at 13 bases. The CDR3 loop spans 15 amino acids. Germline values: CDR1 MNHEY, CDR2 SVGAGI. Trimming removed 4 bases from V and 3 bases from J; junction bases left unmatched: 3. The CDR3 reads CASSFGTSGVYEQYF. The CDR3 DNA sequence: TGTGCCAGCAGTTTCGGGACTAGCGGGGTCTACGAGCAGTACTTC.

The DNA of the CDR3 is TGTGCCAGCAGCTTTGGACAGGGTTCCTACGAGCAGTACTTC. As protein: CASSFGQGSYEQYF. This chain uses TRBV7-2 with TRBJ2-7, with 8 bases lining up with TRBD1. Germline V gene data show CDR1 as SGHTA and CDR2 as FQGNSA. This CDR3 contains 14 residues. The ends lost 3 bases at V and 1 base at J; junction bases unmatched: 2.

The V and J genes are TRBV29-1 and TRBJ2-2; the match to TRBD1 covers 7 bases. The CDR3 consists of 12 residues. Losses at the gene ends were 5 bases for V and 6 bases for J; bases not matched to a gene: 3. Looked up from germline, CDR1 is SQVTM and CDR2 is ANQGSEA. As DNA, the CDR3 is TGCAGCGTTACAGGGGACGCCGGGGAGCTGTTTTTT. It is translated as CSVTGDAGELFF.

The count of this clone is one. The chain employs TRBV5-1 and TRBJ2-7; 11 bases agree with TRBD2. The length of the CDR3 is 16 residues. The junction had 4 bases not matched to a gene; V was cut back by 0 bases and J by 2 bases. Per germline, CDR1 SGHRS and CDR2 YFSETQ. CDR3 coding DNA: TGCGCCAGCAGCTTGGTGCTAGCGGGGGGCCCCTACGAGCAGTACTTC. This translates into CASSLVLAGGPYEQYF.

The chain has TRBV4-3 and TRBJ1-4; 7 bases are shared with TRBD1. V trimming: 1 base; J trimming: 0 bases; junction bases outside the gene matches: 11. The CDR3 runs to 19 residues. Germline lookup yields CDR1 LGHNA and CDR2 YSLEER. CDR3 residues: CASSQALTGSGATNEKLFF. CDR3 coding DNA: TGCGCCAGCAGCCAAGCCCTGACAGGGTCGGGGGCAACTAATGAAAAACTGTTTTTT.

This rearrangement joins TRBV7-2 to TRBJ1-2; no clear D gene. The germline CDR1 and CDR2 sequences are SGHTA and FQGNSA. The CDR3 spans 15 residues. The V end was cut by 2 bases, the J end by 8 bases, with 18 bases between. The CDR3 DNA reads TGTGCCAGCAGCTTATTGCCGGGTCTTGGAAGCGGCTACACCTTC. Translated: CASSLLPGLGSGYTF.

The chain recombines TRBV7-2 with TRBJ2-2; 9 positions match TRBD2. The V gene end was trimmed by 5 bases and the J gene end by 8 bases; junction bases not matched to a gene: 9. Looked up from germline, CDR1 is SGHTA and CDR2 is FQGNSA. CDR3 size: 15 residues. CDR3 DNA sequence: TGTGCCAGCAGCATCTTGGCGGGGGGGCTGGGGGAGCTGTTTTTT. Protein: CASSILAGGLGELFF.

This sequence joins TRBV12-2 and TRBJ1-5. TRBV12-2 is given as a pseudogene. The CDR3 spans 15 residues. The chain's CDR3 is CASRHKSGEGQPQHF. The CDR3 bases are TGTGCAAGCCGCCATAAATCAGGGGAGGGTCAGCCCCAGCATTTT.

The chain joins TRBV19 to TRBJ2-6, with D unresolved. Germline assignment: CDR1 LNHDA and CDR2 SQIVND (reference sequence). The CDR3 sequence is 15 residues long. V was cut by 3 bases and J by 4 bases, with 10 bases left in between. CDR3 amino acids: CASSMSGTGANVLTF. CDR3 coding DNA: TGTGCCAGTAGTATGTCAGGTACAGGGGCCAACGTCCTGACTTTC.